The 8 T cell receptor beta chains in this list originate from one sample, sequenced in a study of glioma-infiltrating T cells after dendritic cell vaccination. The data were produced by immunoSEQ multiplex PCR, yet TCRdb's version contains in-frame clones alone and is incomplete. The table shows about 99,000 clones, with around 80% occurring only once. Time point reported: after dendritic cell vaccination, including at tumor progression/relapse. Here the sequenced sample was blood, taken after dendritic cell vaccination. All receptors come from a human donor with glioblastoma.

The V and J genes are TRBV5-6 and TRBJ1-2; D not certain. Germline CDR1 is SGHDT and CDR2 is YYEEEE. V lost 0 bases and J lost 4, with 13 bases in between. The CDR3 is 15 residues long. The CDR3 protein is CASSLASTGTYGYTF. In DNA form, the CDR3 reads TGTGCCAGCAGCTTGGCCTCAACGGGAACCTATGGCTACACCTTC. The complete variable domain, with remaining parts taken from reference TRBV5-6 and TRBJ1-2, reads DAGVTQSPTHLIKTRGQQVTLRCSPKSGHDTVSWYQQALGQGPQFIFQYYEEEERQRGNFPDRFSGHQFPNYSSELNVNALLLGDSALYLCASSLASTGTYGYTFGSGTRLTVV.

V gene TRBV6-5 combines with J gene TRBJ2-7; no definite D call. Per the germline V gene, CDR1 is MNHEY and CDR2 is SVGAGI. Trimming took 4 bases from V and 2 from J, leaving 12 bases between them. This CDR3 spans 14 amino acids. The CDR3 spells CASSLDSATYEQYF. As DNA, the CDR3 is TGTGCCAGCAGTTTAGACTCAGCCACCTACGAGCAGTACTTC.

The chain has TRBV5-1 and TRBJ2-4, with 8 bases fitting TRBD1. CDR1 and CDR2 (germline): SGHRS, YFSETQ. The CDR3 loop spans 17 amino acids. V trimming: 3 bases; J trimming: 2 bases; junction bases outside the gene matches: 10. The CDR3 nucleotides are TGCGCCAGCAGCTCACCCACGACAGGGGAGACCAAAAACATTCAGTACTTC. This sequence encodes CASSSPTTGETKNIQYF.

The chain joins TRBV4-2 to TRBJ2-7; weak D call: TRBD2 (6 bases). The V end lost 0 bases, the J end lost 5 bases, and 11 bases lay between the germline ends. The germline V gene encodes CDR1 LGHNA and CDR2 YNFKEQ. There are 14 residues in the CDR3. CDR3 bases: TGTGCCAGCAGCCAAGATCGGGGGTCGAACGAGCAGTACTTC. Translation: CASSQDRGSNEQYF.

V is TRBV9 and J is TRBJ2-3; D is unclear. V was pared by 0 bases and J by 6 bases, with 11 bases between. In germline, CDR1 is SGDLS, CDR2 YYNGEE. CDR3 length: 14 residues. DNA of the CDR3: TGTGCCAGCAGCGTAGGAGTCCCGTTGGATACGCAGTATTTT. Translated: CASSVGVPLDTQYF.

The CDR3 coding sequence is TGCGCCAGCAGCTTGCAGTTAGCGGGGCACAATGAGCAGTTCTTC. Translated, it gives CASSLQLAGHNEQFF. This chain connects TRBV5-1 to TRBJ2-1; 8 bases are a match to TRBD2. This CDR3 region has 15 residues. The V segment lost 1 base and the J segment 5 bases; nucleotides outside the gene matches: 5. Per germline, CDR1 SGHRS and CDR2 YFSETQ.

Only one count was recorded for this clone. This chain links TRBV19 with TRBJ2-7; 10 bases are shared with TRBD1. The CDR3 contains 15 residues. Germline V gives CDR1 LNHDA, CDR2 SQIVND (reference sequence). J lost 4 bases, V lost 3 bases, and 6 bases had no gene match. As DNA, the CDR3 is TGTGCCAGTAGTATGGCGGGACAGGGGTTGTACGAGCAGTACTTC. This sequence encodes CASSMAGQGLYEQYF.

The V and J genes are TRBV4-1 and TRBJ1-6; no clear D gene. CDR1 and CDR2 from the germline V gene are MGHRA and YSYEKL. The CDR3 runs 14 residues. Trimming removed 1 base from V and 7 bases from J, with 8 bases in between. This CDR3 is CASSQVTGNSPLHF. In DNA, the CDR3 is TGCGCCAGCAGCCAAGTAACGGGAAATTCACCCCTCCACTTT.